This T cell receptor (beta chain) was documented in a study of T cells in tumors and immune-related adverse events. With V trimmed by 4 bases and J by 3 bases, 2 bases remained unmatched. CDR1 KGHSH and CDR2 LQKENI come from the germline V gene. This CDR3 comprises 14 residues. TCRdb's copy holds only in-frame clones and misses some; the assay was immunoSEQ multiplex PCR. Of several thousand clones in the sample, roughly 92% are singletons; the top ten hold roughly 2.2%. The starting material was lymph node tissue, obtained from a patient treated with anti-PD-1 therapy. The receptor comes from a female donor with metastatic renal cell carcinoma. The genes are TRBV18 and TRBJ1-5; 8 nucleotides line up with TRBD1. The CDR3 sequence: CASSRQGINQPQHF. The DNA of the CDR3 is TGTGCCAGCTCACGACAGGGGATCAATCAGCCCCAGCATTTT.